This entry lists 9 T cell receptor beta chains sequenced from one sample in a study of blood T cells in healthy people across ages. Next came a second PCR, run for roughly 7 to 12 cycles, which used a sample-barcoded 5' primer along with a J-beta primer mix. MiXCR, applied by TCRdb to the 5' RACE reads, yields one record per CDR3 protein. The sample has some 1 million distinct CDR3 sequences; over 35% are singletons. The source material was blood. These receptor sequences come from a woman aged 55-70 years in good health.

This clonotype has a handful of counts. The chain is built from TRBV5-1 and TRBJ1-2; tentative D call: TRBD1 (6 bases). The CDR3 covers 13 residues. CDR1 and CDR2 (germline): SGHRS, YFSETQ. The DNA of the CDR3 is TGCGCTACAAACAGGGATGACGGCTATGGCTACACCTTC. Protein sequence: CATNRDDGYGYTF.

This clonotype was recorded only once. The chain combines TRBV27 with TRBJ2-7; TRBD1 is a possible D gene (6 bases). Germline CDR1 MNHEY, CDR2 SMNVEV (reference sequence). Trimming stripped 9 bases from V and 4 bases from J, with 16 bases between. The CDR3 spans 13 residues. The DNA of the CDR3 is TGTGCCAGTGGCAGGCAGGGGTCTTACGAGCAGTACGTC. Residues: CASGRQGSYEQYV.

J is TRBJ2-7 and V is TRBV6-2 or TRBV6-3; 7 positions agree with TRBD1. The CDR3 is made up of 13 amino acids. The ends lost 7 bases at V and 3 bases at J; junction bases unmatched: 6. Germline V gives CDR1 MNHEY, CDR2 SVGEGT. The CDR3 DNA sequence: TGTGCCAGCAAGCGCACAGGGGACTACGAGCAGTACTTC. This sequence encodes CASKRTGDYEQYF.

The genes are TRBV20-1 and TRBJ1-1, with D possibly TRBD1 on 6 matching bases. This CDR3 comprises 15 residues. CDR1 and CDR2 from the germline V gene are DFQATT and SNEGSKA (reference sequence). The germline V and J ends were trimmed by 0 bases and 3 bases, with 14 bases remaining between them. CDR3: CSARDLGGHHTEAFF. CDR3 coding DNA: TGCAGTGCTAGAGATCTAGGGGGACATCACACTGAAGCTTTCTTT.

This chain uses TRBV5-1 with TRBJ2-7, with D perhaps matching TRBD2 (6 bases). The V end was cut by 4 bases, the J end by 3 bases, with 23 bases between. Looked up from germline, CDR1 is SGHRS and CDR2 is YFSETQ. This CDR3 contains 17 residues. DNA for the CDR3: TGCGCCAGCAGCACAAGCACAACGGGACTTGATAACTACGAGCAGTACTTC. It translates to CASSTSTTGLDNYEQYF.

This chain links TRBV5-1 with TRBJ1-2, with TRBD1 as a possible D gene (5 bases). Looked up from germline, CDR1 is SGHRS and CDR2 is YFSETQ. The V end lost 0 bases, the J end lost 4 bases, and 10 bases lay between the germline ends. The CDR3 totals 14 residues. The CDR3: CASSLGSDTYGYTF. CDR3 nucleotide sequence: TGCGCCAGCAGCTTGGGATCGGACACCTATGGCTACACCTTC.

This clonotype has a handful of counts. This chain connects TRBV5-1 to TRBJ2-5; TRBD2 matches at 10 bases. From germline, CDR1 is SGHRS and CDR2 YFSETQ. Trimming at V came to 1 base and at J to 0 bases, leaving 3 bases not matched to a gene. The CDR3 runs 16 residues. CDR3 sequence reads: CASSLTSGIHQETQYF. In DNA, the CDR3 is TGCGCCAGCAGCTTGACTAGCGGGATACACCAAGAGACCCAGTACTTC.

The J gene is TRBJ2-5, the V gene TRBV20-1; D is possibly TRBD2 (6 bases). The end of the DNA is better explained by TRBJ2-7, so the J call may be wrong. Germline CDR1 and CDR2: DFQATT and SNEGSKA (reference sequence). The CDR3 is 14 residues long. The CDR3 nucleotides read TGCAGTGCTAGAGATATAGCGGAGGACTACGAGCAGTACTTC. Its translation is CSARDIAEDYEQYF.

This rearrangement joins TRBV3-1 to TRBJ2-1; TRBD1 matches 9 bases. V lost 7 bases to trimming and J lost 2 bases; unmatched junction nucleotides: 6. CDR1 and CDR2 (germline): LGHDT, YNNKEL (reference sequence). The CDR3 sequence is 15 residues long. DNA of the CDR3: TGTGCCAGCAACCCAGGGACAGGGCCCTACAATGAGCAGTTCTTC. Encoded protein: CASNPGTGPYNEQFF.